A selection of T cell receptor beta chains follows, all from one sample in a study of monozygotic twins with inflammatory bowel disease. After re-calling the 5' RACE reads, TCRdb lists one entry per CDR3 protein, DNA absent. The sample table includes 350,000 to 550,000 distinct CDR3 sequences. The specimen was blood. These TCRs come from a human donor with ulcerative colitis or Crohn's disease, or a healthy co-twin of an affected twin (not recorded which). Each CDR3 is given with its conserved first and last residue. Fields, in order: J gene, V gene, CDR3 protein.

J: TRBJ1-4; V: TRBV7-8; CDR3: CASSLVRGWTNEKLFF
J: TRBJ2-1; V: TRBV19; CDR3: CASSTIAGYDNEQFF
J: TRBJ2-7; V: TRBV20-1; CDR3: CSARESQGEQYF
J: TRBJ2-2; V: TRBV11-2; CDR3: CASRLDRGELFF
J: TRBJ2-7; V: TRBV30; CDR3: CAWSQGSGEQYF
J: TRBJ2-1; V: TRBV5-1; CDR3: CASSNSGTAPYNEQFF
J: TRBJ2-3; V: TRBV24-1; CDR3: CATSERTLDTQYF
J: TRBJ2-7; V: TRBV5-4; CDR3: CASSSGGQSSYEQYF
J: TRBJ2-3; V: TRBV20-1; CDR3: CSARDPTSGRWNTQYF
J: TRBJ2-3; V: TRBV20-1; CDR3: CSVGARPLDTQYF
J: TRBJ2-1; V: TRBV11-2; CDR3: CASSLVKASGGSYPHLNNEQFF
J: TRBJ1-1; V: TRBV7-9; CDR3: CASSLVWLPEAFF
J: TRBJ2-5; V: TRBV10-3; CDR3: CAISDGRQETQYF
J: TRBJ2-3; V: TRBV7-2; CDR3: CASSLGRLTDTQYF
J: TRBJ1-5; V: TRBV19; CDR3: CASSWTGPQPQHF
J: TRBJ2-1; V: TRBV19; CDR3: CASSLQGGPEEQFF
J: TRBJ1-2; V: TRBV5-1; CDR3: CASSFDRGNYGYTF
J: TRBJ2-1; V: TRBV6-5; CDR3: CASRGSRNEQFF
J: TRBJ2-7; V: TRBV3-1; CDR3: CASSRGGGHEQYF
J: TRBJ1-2; V: TRBV5-1; CDR3: CASSVGGVYGYTF
J: TRBJ2-3; V: TRBV28; CDR3: CASSLPGSLSDTQYF
J: TRBJ1-1; V: TRBV6-2/TRBV6-3; CDR3: CASSFNDWGEAFF
J: TRBJ1-1; V: TRBV27; CDR3: CASSLYQGRGTEAFF
J: TRBJ2-2; V: TRBV29-1; CDR3: CSVGGANTGELFF
J: TRBJ1-2; V: TRBV6-5; CDR3: CASSYSIGSFGGDTF
J: TRBJ2-7; V: TRBV7-2; CDR3: CASSLVRGGEQYF
J: TRBJ2-1; V: TRBV7-9; CDR3: CASSSTPGLAANNEQFF
J: TRBJ2-3; V: TRBV12-3/TRBV12-4; CDR3: CASSWGQSTDTQYF
J: TRBJ1-3; V: TRBV12-3/TRBV12-4; CDR3: CASSLIISGNTIYF